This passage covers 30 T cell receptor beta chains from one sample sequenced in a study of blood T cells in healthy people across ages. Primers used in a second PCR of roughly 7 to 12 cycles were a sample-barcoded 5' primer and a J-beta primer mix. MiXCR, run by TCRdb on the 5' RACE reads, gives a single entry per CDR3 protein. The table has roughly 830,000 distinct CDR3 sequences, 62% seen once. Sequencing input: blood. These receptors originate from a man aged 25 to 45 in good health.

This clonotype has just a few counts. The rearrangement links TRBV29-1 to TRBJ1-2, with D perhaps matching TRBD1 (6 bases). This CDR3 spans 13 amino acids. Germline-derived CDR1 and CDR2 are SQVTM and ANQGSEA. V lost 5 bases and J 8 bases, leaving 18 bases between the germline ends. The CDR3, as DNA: TGCAGCGTTCCAAGGATGGGGGCGAAGGGCTACACCTTC. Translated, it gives CSVPRMGAKGYTF.

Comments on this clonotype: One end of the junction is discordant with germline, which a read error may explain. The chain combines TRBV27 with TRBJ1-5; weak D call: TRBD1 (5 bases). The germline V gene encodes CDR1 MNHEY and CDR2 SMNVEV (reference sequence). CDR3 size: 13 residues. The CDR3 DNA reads TGTGCCAGCAGCCGAGCAGGGAATCAACCCCAGCATTTT. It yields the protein CASSRAGNQPQHF.

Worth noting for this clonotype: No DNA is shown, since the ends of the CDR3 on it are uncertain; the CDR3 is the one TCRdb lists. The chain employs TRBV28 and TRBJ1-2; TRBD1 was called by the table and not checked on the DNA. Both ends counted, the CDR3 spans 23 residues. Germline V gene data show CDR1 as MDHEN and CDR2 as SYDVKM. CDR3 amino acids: CASSLGLHYEQYFGPGGGYGYTF.

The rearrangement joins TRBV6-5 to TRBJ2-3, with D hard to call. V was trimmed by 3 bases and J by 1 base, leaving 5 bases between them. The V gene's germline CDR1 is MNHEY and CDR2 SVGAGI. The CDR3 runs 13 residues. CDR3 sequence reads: CASSYYRTDTQYF. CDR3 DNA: TGTGCCAGCAGTTATTACCGCACAGATACGCAGTATTTT.

The CDR3 DNA reads as TGTGCCAGCAGCTACCAGGCGGGGAGTGAAAAACTGTTTTTT. Translating it yields CASSYQAGSEKLFF. The V gene is TRBV6-6, the J gene TRBJ1-4; D gene uncertain. Trimming pared 6 bases from V and 7 bases from J, leaving 15 bases between. CDR1 is MNHNY and CDR2 is SVGAGI in the germline V gene (reference sequence). This CDR3 region has 14 residues.

CDR3 in DNA: TGCAGCGTCGACCAAGGACTCAACGAAAAACTGTTTTTT. Translating gives CSVDQGLNEKLFF. The chain links TRBV29-1 to TRBJ1-4; D gene ambiguous. In germline, CDR1 is SQVTM, CDR2 ANQGSEA. The CDR3 sequence is 13 residues long. V was shortened by 6 bases and J by 8 bases, with 16 bases between the two germline ends.

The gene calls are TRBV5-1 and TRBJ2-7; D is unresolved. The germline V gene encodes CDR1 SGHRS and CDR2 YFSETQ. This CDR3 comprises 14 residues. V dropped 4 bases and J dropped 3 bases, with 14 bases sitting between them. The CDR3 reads CASSRSDLGYEQYF. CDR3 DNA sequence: TGCGCCAGCAGCAGGTCGGACCTAGGCTACGAGCAGTACTTC.

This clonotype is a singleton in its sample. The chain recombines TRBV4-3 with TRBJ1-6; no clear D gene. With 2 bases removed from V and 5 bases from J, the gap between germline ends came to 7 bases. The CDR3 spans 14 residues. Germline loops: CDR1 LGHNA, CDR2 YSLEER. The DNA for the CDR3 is TGCGCCAGCAGCCAAAATATAGATAATTCACCCCTCCACTTT. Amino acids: CASSQNIDNSPLHF.

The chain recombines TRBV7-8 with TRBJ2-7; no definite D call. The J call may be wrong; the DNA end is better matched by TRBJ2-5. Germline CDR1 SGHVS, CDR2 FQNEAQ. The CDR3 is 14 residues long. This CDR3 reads CASSLRRVRETQYF. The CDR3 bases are TGTGCCAGCAGCTTGCGAAGGGTGAGGGAGACCCAGTACTTC.

CDR3 region: CASKQGDSYNSPLHF. The CDR3 nucleotides read TGTGCCAGCAAACAGGGAGATTCCTATAATTCACCCCTCCACTTT. J is TRBJ1-6 and V is TRBV12-3 or TRBV12-4; TRBD1 might be the D (6 bases). This CDR3 is 15 amino acids long. The germline V and J ends were trimmed by 7 bases and 1 base, with 11 bases remaining between them.

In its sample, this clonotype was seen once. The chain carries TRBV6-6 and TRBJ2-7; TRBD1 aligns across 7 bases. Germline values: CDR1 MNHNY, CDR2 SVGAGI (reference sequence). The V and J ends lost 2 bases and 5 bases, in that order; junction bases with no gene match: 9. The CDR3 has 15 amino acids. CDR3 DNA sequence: TGTGCCAGCAGTTACACCGGGACAGCAGCCGACGAGCAGTACTTC. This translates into CASSYTGTAADEQYF.

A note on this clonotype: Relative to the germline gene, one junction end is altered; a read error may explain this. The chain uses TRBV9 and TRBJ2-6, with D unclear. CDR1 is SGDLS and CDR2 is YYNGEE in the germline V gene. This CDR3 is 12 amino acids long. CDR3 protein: CASSAGVNVLTF. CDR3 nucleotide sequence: TGTGCCAGCAGCGCTGGGGTCAACGTCCTGACTTTC. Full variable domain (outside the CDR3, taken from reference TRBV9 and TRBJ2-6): DSGVTQTPKHLITATGQRVTLRCSPRSGDLSVYWYQQSLDQGLQFLIQYYNGEERAKGNILERFSAQQFPDLHSELNLSSLELGDSALYFCASSAGVNVLTFGAGSRLTVL.

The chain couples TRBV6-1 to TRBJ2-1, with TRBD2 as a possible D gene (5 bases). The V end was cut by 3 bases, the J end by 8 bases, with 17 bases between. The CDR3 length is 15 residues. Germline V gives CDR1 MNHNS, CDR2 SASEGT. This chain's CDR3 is CASSEVVLVGYEQFF. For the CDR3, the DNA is TGTGCCAGCAGTGAGGTGGTACTAGTTGGGTATGAGCAGTTCTTC.

CDR3 loop: CSVVKGQSKTQYF. The CDR3 nucleotides are TGCAGCGTTGTCAAGGGACAGTCCAAGACCCAGTACTTC. The V call is TRBV29-1, the J call TRBJ2-7; 7 positions agree with TRBD1. The J call is uncertain, as TRBJ2-5 better fits the DNA end. Germline-derived CDR1 and CDR2 are SQVTM and ANQGSEA. The CDR3 spans 13 residues.

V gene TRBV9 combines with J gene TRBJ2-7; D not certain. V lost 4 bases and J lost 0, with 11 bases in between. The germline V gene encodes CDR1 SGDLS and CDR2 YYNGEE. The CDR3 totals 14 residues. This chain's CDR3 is CASSPTSNSYEQYF. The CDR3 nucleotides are TGTGCCAGCAGCCCCACATCCAACTCCTACGAGCAGTACTTC.

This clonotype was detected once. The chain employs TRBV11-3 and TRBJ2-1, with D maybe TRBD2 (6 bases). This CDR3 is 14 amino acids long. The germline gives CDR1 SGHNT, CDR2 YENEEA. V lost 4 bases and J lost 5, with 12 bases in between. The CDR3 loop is CASSSRDGNNEQFF. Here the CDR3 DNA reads TGTGCCAGCAGCTCGCGGGACGGAAACAATGAGCAGTTCTTC.

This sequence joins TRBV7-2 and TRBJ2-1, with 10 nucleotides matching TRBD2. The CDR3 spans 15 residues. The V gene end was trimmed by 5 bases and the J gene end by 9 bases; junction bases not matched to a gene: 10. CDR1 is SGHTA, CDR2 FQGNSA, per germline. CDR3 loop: CASSKPGLATGEQFF. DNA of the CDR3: TGTGCCAGCAGCAAACCGGGACTAGCGACGGGTGAGCAGTTCTTC.

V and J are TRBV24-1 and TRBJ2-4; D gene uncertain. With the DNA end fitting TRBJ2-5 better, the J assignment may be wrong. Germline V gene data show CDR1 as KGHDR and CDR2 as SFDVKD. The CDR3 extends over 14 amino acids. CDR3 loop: CATSPPDGQETQYF. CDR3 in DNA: TGTGCCACCAGTCCCCCGGACGGACAAGAGACCCAGTACTTC.

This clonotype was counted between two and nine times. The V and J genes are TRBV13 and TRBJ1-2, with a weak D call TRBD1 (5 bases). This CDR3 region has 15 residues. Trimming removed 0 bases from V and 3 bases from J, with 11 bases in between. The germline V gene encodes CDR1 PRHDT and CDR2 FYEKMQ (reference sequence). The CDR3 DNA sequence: TGTGCCAGCAGCTTAGGGGCAGGGAGGGACTATGGCTACACCTTC. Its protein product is CASSLGAGRDYGYTF. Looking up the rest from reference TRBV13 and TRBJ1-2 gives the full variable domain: AAGVIQSPRHLIKEKRETATLKCYPIPRHDTVYWYQQGPGQDPQFLISFYEKMQSDKGSIPDRFSAQQFSDYHSELNMSSLELGDSALYFCASSLGAGRDYGYTFGSGTRLTVV.

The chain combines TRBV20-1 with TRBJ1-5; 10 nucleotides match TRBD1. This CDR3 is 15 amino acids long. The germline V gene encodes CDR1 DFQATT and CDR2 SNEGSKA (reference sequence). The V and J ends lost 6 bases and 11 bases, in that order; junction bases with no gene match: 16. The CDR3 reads CSALVRDRGALAQHF. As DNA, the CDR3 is TGCAGTGCCCTGGTGCGGGACAGGGGTGCCTTAGCCCAGCATTTT.

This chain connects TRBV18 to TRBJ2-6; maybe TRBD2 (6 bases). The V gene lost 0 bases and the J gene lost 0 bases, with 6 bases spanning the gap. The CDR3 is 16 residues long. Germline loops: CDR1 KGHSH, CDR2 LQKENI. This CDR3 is CASSPPGGSGANVLTF. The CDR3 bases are TGTGCCAGCTCACCACCGGGGGGCTCTGGGGCCAACGTCCTGACTTTC.

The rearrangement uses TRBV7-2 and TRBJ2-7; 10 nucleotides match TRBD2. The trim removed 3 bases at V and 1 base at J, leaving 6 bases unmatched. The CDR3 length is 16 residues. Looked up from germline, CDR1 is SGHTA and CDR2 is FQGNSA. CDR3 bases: TGTGCCAGCAGCTTGGCAAGACTAGCGGGTTCCTACGAGCAGTACTTC. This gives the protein CASSLARLAGSYEQYF.

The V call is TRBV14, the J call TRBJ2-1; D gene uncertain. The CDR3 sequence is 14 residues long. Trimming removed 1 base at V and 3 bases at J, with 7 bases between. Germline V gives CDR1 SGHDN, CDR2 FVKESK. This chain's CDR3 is CASSQAGYYNEQFF. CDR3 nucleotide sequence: TGTGCCAGCAGCCAAGCCGGGTACTACAATGAGCAGTTCTTC.

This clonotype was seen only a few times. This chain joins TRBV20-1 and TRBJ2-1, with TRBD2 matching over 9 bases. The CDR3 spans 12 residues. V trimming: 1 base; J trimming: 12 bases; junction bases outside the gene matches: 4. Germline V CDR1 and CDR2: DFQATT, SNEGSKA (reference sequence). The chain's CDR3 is CSARADSGGQFF. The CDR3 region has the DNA TGCAGTGCTAGAGCGGATAGCGGGGGGCAGTTCTTC.

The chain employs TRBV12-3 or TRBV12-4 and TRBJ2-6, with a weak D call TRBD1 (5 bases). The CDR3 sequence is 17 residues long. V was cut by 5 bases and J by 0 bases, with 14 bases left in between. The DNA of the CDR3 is TGTGCCAGCAGTCCGCTCACGACAGACTCTGGGGCCAACGTCCTGACTTTC. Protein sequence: CASSPLTTDSGANVLTF.

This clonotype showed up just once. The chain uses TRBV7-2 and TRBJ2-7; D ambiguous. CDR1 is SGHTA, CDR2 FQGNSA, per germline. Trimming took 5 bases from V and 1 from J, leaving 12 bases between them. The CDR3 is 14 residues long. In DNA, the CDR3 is TGTGCCAGCAGCCCAGGACCGCAGTCCTACGAGCAGTACTTC. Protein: CASSPGPQSYEQYF.

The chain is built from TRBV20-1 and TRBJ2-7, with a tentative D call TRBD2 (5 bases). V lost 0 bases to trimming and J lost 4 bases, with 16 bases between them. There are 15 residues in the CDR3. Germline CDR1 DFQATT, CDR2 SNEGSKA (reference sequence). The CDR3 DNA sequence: TGCAGTGCTAGAGATGAGGGAAGAGGTAGTTACGAGCAGTACTTC. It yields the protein CSARDEGRGSYEQYF.

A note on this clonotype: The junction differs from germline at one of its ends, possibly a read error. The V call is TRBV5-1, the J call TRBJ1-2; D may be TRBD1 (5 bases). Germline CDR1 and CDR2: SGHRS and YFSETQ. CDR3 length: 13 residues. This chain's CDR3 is CVSSLSGLYGYTF. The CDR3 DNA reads TGCGTCAGCAGCTTGTCAGGGCTCTATGGCTACACCTTC.

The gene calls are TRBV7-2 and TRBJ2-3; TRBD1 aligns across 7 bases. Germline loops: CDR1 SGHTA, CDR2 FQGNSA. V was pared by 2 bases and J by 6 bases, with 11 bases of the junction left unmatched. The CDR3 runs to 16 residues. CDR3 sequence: CASSLNGAQGDDTQYF. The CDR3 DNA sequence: TGTGCCAGCAGCTTAAACGGTGCGCAGGGGGATGATACGCAGTATTTT.

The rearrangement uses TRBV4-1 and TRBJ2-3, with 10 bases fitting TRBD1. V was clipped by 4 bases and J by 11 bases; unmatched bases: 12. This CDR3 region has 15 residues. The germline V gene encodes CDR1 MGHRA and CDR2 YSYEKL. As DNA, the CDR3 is TGCGCCAGCAGCCTGTCGCGGGACAGGGGTTACGAGCAGTATTTT. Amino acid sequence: CASSLSRDRGYEQYF.